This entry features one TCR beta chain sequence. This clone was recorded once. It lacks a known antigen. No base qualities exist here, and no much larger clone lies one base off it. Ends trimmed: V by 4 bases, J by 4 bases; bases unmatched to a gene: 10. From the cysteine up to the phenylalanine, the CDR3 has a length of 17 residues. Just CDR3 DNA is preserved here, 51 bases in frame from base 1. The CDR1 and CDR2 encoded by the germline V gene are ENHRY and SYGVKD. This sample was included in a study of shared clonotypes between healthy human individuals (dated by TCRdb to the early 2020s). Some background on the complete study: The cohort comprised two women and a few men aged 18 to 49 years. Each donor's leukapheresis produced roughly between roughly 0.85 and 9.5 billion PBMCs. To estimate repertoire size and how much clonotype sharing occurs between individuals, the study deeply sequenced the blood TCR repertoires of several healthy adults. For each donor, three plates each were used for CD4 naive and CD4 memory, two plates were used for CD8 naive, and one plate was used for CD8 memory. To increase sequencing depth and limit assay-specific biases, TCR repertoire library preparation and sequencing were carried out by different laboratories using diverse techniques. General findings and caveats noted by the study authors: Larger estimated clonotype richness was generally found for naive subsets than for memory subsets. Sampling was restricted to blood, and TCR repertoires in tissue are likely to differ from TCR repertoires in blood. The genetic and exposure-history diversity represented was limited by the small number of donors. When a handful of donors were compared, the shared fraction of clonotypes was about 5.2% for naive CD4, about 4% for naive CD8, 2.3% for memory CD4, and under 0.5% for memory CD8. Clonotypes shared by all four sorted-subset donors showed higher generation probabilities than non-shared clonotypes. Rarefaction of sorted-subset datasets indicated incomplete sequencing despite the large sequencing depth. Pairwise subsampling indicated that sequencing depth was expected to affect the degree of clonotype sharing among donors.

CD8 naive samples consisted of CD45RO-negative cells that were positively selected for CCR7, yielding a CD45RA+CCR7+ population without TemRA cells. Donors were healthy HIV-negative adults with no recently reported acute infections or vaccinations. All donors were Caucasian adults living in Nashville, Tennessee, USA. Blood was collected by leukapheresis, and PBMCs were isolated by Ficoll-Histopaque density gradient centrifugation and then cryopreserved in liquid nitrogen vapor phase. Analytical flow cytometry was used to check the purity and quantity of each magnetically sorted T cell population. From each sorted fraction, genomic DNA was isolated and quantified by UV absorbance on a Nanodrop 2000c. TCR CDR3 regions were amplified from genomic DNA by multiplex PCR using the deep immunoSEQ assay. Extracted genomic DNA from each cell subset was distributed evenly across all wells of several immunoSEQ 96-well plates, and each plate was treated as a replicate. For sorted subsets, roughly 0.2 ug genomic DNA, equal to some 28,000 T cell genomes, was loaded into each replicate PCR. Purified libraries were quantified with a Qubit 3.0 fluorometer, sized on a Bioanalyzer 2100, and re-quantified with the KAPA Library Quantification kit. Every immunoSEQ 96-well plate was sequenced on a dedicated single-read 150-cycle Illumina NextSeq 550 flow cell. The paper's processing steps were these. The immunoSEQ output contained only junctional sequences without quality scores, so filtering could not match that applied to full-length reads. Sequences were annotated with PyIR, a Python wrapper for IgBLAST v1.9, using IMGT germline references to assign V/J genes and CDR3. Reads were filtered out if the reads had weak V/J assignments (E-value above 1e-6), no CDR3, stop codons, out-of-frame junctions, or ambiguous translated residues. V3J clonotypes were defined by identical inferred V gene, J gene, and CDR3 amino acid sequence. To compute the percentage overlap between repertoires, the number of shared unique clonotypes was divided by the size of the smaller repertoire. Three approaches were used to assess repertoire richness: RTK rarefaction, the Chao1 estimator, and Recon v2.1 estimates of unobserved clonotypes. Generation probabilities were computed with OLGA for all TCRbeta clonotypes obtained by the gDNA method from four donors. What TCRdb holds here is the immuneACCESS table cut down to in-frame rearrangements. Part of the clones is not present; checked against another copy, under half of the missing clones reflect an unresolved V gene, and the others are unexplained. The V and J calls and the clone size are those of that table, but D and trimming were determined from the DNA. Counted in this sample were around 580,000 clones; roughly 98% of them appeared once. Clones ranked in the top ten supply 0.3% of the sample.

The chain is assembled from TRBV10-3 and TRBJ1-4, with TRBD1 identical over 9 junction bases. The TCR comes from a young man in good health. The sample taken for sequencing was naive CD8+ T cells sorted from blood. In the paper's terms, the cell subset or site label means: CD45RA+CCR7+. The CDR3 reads CAISAKKLGQGNEKLFF. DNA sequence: TGTGCCATCAGTGCAAAAAAGTTGGGACAGGGTAATGAAAAACTGTTTTTT.